A few counts support the clone carrying this T cell receptor (beta chain). Its antigen remains unknown. These data belong to a study of response to subunit inactivated influenza vaccine. Study conclusions and caveats: Authors suggested that a seasonal influenza vaccination recruits few new T cells each time.

TCRdb fed the RT-PCR reads into MiXCR, producing one record per CDR3 protein. This sample yields about 160,000 distinct CDR3 sequences, of which under 13% are seen a single time; around 12% belongs to the top ten. J lost 9 bases, V lost 2 bases, and 16 bases had no gene match. Germline assignment: CDR1 SGHTA and CDR2 FQGNSA. The CDR3 runs 17 residues. The specimen comprised non-naive T cells sorted from PBMCs, sampled 40 to 50 days after vaccination. The TCR was taken from a man in his forties or fifties who received an inactivated influenza vaccine. This rearrangement joins TRBV7-2 to TRBJ2-4; the match to TRBD1 covers 7 bases. The CDR3 loop is CASSLSSRTGLSGIQYF. In DNA form, the CDR3 reads TGTGCCAGCAGCTTAAGTTCCCGGACAGGCCTGAGTGGCATTCAGTACTTC.